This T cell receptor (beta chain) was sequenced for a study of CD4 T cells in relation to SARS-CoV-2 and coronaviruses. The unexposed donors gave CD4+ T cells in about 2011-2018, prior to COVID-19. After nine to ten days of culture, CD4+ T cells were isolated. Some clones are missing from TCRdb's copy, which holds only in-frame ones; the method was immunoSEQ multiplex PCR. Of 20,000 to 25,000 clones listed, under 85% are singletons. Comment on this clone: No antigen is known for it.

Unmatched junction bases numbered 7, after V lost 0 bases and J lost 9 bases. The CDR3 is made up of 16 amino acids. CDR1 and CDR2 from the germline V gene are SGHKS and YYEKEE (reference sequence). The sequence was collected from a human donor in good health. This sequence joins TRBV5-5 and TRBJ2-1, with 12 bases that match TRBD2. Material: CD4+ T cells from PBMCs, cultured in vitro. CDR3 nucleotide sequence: TGTGCCAGCAGCTTGGGACTAGCGGGAGTTCTATGTGAGCAGTTCTTC. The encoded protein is CASSLGLAGVLCEQFF.